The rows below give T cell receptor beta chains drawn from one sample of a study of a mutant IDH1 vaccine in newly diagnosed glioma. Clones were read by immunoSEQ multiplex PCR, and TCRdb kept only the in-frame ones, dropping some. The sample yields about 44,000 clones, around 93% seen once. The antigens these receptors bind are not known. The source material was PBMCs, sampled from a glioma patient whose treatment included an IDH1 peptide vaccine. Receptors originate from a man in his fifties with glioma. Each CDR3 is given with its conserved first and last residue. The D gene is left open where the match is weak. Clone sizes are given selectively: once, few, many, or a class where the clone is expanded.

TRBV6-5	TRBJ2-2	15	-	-	TGTGCCAGCAGTTATTTCACAGGCTCAACCGGGGAGCTGTTTTTT	CASSYFTGSTGELFF
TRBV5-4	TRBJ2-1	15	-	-	TGTGCCAGCAGCTTGGGGCAGGGGAATGTCAATGAGCAGTTCTTC	CASSLGQGNVNEQFF
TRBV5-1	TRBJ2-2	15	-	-	TGCGCCAGCAGCTTGGGATTAGTTAACACCGGGGAGCTGTTTTTT	CASSLGLVNTGELFF
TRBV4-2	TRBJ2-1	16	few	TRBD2	TGTGCCAGCAGCCAAGAGACTAGCGGCTCCTACAATGAGCAGTTCTTC	CASSQETSGSYNEQFF
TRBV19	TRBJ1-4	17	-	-	TGTGCCAGTAGTACCGACCTGGATGGGGCTAGTAATGAAAAACTGTTTTTT	CASSTDLDGASNEKLFF
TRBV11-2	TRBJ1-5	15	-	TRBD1	TGTGCCAGCAGCTTAGGGACAGGGACTCATCAGCCCCAGCATTTT	CASSLGTGTHQPQHF
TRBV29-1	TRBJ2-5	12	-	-	TGCAGCGTTAATAGGGGCTTAGAGACCCAGTACTTC	CSVNRGLETQYF
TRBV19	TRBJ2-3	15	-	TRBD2	TGTGCCAGTAGTACGGAGCGGGGGGGCACAGATACGCAGTATTTT	CASSTERGGTDTQYF
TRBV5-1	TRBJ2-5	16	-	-	TGCGCCAGCAGCTTCGGAGTACCCAGGGGCCAAGAGACCCAGTACTTC	CASSFGVPRGQETQYF
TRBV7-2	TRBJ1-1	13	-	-	TGTGCCAGCAGCTTAGCAGCTAACACTGAAGCTTTCTTT	CASSLAANTEAFF
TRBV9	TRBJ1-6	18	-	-	TGTGCCAGCAGCGACCGGGACATTGAAAGCTCCTATAATTCACCCCTCCACTTT	CASSDRDIESSYNSPLHF
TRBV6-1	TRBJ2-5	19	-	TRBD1	TGTGCCAGCAGTGAATACCCCTGGGACAGGGGAAGGGCGTGGGAGACCCAGTACTTC	CASSEYPWDRGRAWETQYF
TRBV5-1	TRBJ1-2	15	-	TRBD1	TGCGCCAGCAGCTTGCAACAGGGGGTTTTATATGGCTACACCTTC	CASSLQQGVLYGYTF
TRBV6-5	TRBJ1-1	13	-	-	TGTGCCAGCAGATGGGGAGACAACACTGAAGCTTTCTTT	CASRWGDNTEAFF
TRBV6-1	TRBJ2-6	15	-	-	TGTGCCAGCAAGGACAGTCCCTCTGGGGCCAACGTCCTGACTTTC	CASKDSPSGANVLTF
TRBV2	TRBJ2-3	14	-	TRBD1	TGTGCCAGCAGTGAACAGGGGGGCACAGATACGCAGTATTTT	CASSEQGGTDTQYF
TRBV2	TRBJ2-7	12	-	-	TGTGCCAGCAGTACTCAGGCCTACGAGCAGTACTTC	CASSTQAYEQYF
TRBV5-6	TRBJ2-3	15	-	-	TGTGCCAGCAGCTTGGTTGGGAGGCTCACAGATACGCAGTATTTT	CASSLVGRLTDTQYF
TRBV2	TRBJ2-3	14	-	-	TGTGCCAGCAGTTCCGGGACTTACACAGATACGCAGTATTTT	CASSSGTYTDTQYF
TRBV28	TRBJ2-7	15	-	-	TGTGCCAGCAGTTCAACGGCCCTCGGTCCCTACGAGCAGTACTTC	CASSSTALGPYEQYF
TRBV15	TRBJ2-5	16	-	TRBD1	TGTGCCACCAGCCTCCGAGGCGGGACAGGGAAAGAGACCCAGTACTTC	CATSLRGGTGKETQYF
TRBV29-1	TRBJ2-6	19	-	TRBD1	TGCAGCGTTGAAGTTAGCCGGGACAGACCCTTCCCTGGGGCCAACGTCCTGACTTTC	CSVEVSRDRPFPGANVLTF
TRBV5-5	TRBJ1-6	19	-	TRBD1	TGTGCCAGCAGCTTTCGGTTCAGGGACAGGGGGTGGGGTGATTCACCCCTCCACTTT	CASSFRFRDRGWGDSPLHF
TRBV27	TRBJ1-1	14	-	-	TGTGCCAGCAAACCCCGGGAGAAAAACACTGAAGCTTTCTTT	CASKPREKNTEAFF
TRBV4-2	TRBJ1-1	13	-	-	TGTGCCAGCAGCCGGACGCTGAACACTGAAGCTTTCTTT	CASSRTLNTEAFF
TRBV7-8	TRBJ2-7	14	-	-	TGTGCCAGCAGCTTATACGGGAGCTCCTACGAGCAGTACTTC	CASSLYGSSYEQYF
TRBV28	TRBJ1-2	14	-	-	TGTGCCAGCAGCCTCCTCGGGGTTGGGATGGGCTACACCTTC	CASSLLGVGMGYTF
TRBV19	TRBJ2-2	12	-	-	TGTGCCAGTAGAACCGGGGCCGGGGAGCTGTTTTTT	CASRTGAGELFF
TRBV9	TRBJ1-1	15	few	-	TGTGCCAGCAGCGTAGGGGGGACCATGAACACTGAAGCTTTCTTT	CASSVGGTMNTEAFF
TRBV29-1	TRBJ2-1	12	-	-	TGCAGCGCCAATGACCACTACAATGAGCAGTTCTTC	CSANDHYNEQFF
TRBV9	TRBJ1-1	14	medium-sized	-	TGTGCCAGCAGCGTAGGGGGGTCGAACACTGAAGCTTTCTTT	CASSVGGSNTEAFF
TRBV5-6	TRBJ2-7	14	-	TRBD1	TGTGCCAGCAGTAGACAGGGAGTCGCCTACGAGCAGTACTTC	CASSRQGVAYEQYF
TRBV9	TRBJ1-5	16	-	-	TGTGCCAGCAGCGTCCGTCCGAGGCAGGGCAATCAGCCCCAGCATTTT	CASSVRPRQGNQPQHF
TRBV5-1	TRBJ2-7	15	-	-	TGCGCCAGCAGCCCCCCCGAGGGCGACCGCTACGAGCAGTACTTC	CASSPPEGDRYEQYF
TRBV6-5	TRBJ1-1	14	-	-	TGTGCCAGCAGTTACTTGGGGGGCGTCACTGAAGCTTTCTTT	CASSYLGGVTEAFF
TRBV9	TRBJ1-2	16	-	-	TGTGCCAGCAACAAAAACCCGGCGGTTACTAACTATGGCTACACCTTC	CASNKNPAVTNYGYTF
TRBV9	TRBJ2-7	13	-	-	TGTGCCAGCAGCCTAAGTAGTCTGAACGAGCAGTACTTC	CASSLSSLNEQYF
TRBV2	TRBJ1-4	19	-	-	TGTGCCAGCAGTGAAGCGCTTGGGGGAGGGGCTCTTGCTAATGAAAAACTGTTTTTT	CASSEALGGGALANEKLFF
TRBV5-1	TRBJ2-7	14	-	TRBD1	TGCGCCAGCAGCCTTGGACAGGGAACTGATGAGCAGTACTTC	CASSLGQGTDEQYF